This T cell receptor beta chain was captured by sequencing in a study of blood T cells in healthy people across ages. Whole-study findings and limits: Donors of long life had a larger count of naive CD4+ cells and greater diversity than aged donors.

This CDR3 has 14 residues. V lost 4 bases to trimming and J lost 8 bases; unmatched junction nucleotides: 7. The V gene's germline CDR1 is SGHTA and CDR2 FQGNSA. Primed by a sample-barcoded 5' primer and a J-beta primer mix, a second PCR proceeded for about 7 to 11 cycles. Each cDNA was tagged by a template-switch adaptor containing 12 random nucleotides. TCRdb recomputed calls from the 5' RACE reads with MiXCR, one row per CDR3 protein. The sample shows about 1,400,000 distinct CDR3 sequences, 59% of them seen only once. A note on this clonotype: No antigen is known for it.

The source material was blood. This chain links TRBV7-2 with TRBJ1-2; 10 bases fit TRBD1. The source is a man between 18 and 29 years old in good health. CDR3 loop: CASSSVDRGQGYTF. The CDR3 nucleotides are TGTGCCAGCAGCTCAGTTGACAGGGGGCAGGGCTACACCTTC.